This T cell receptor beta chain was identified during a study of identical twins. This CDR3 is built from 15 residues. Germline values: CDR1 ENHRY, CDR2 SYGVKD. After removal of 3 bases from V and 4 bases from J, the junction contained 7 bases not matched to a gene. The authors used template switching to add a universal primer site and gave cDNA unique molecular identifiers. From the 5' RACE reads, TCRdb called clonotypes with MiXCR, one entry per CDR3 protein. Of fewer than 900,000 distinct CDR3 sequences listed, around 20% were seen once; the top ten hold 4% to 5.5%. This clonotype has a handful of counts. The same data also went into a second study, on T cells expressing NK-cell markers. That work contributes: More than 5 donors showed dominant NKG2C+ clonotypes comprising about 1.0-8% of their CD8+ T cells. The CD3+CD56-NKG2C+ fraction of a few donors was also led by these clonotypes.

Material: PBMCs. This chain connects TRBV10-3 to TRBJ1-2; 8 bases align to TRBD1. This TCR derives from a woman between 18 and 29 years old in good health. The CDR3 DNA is TGTGCCATCAGTGACTTTCGGACAGGGACCTATGGCTACACCTTC. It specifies CAISDFRTGTYGYTF.